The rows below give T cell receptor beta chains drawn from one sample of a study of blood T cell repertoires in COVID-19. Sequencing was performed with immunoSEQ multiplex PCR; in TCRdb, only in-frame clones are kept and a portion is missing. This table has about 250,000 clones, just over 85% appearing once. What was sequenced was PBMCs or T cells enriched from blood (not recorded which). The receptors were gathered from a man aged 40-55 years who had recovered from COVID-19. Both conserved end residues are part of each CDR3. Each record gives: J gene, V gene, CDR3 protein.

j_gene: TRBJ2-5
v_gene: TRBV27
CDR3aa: CASSPTGRYQETQYF

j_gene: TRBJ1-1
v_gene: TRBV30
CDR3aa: CAWSVPHTGGNTEAFF

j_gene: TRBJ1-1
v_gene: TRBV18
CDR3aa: CASSGQGNTEAFF

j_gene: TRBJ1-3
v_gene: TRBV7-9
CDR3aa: CASSSRGHAGNTIYF

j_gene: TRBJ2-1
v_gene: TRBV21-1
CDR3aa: CASSKGTGGNEQFF

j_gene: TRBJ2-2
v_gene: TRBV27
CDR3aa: CASSPRIGELFF

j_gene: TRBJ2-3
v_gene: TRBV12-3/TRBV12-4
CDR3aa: CASSFADTDTQYF

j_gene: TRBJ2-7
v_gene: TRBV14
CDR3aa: CASSHRQSRPYEQYF

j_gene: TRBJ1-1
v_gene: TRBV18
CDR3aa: CASSPQTGTDTEAFF

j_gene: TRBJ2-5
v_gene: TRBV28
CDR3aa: CASSLYAGETQYF

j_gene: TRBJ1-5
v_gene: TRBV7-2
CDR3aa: CASSLAGANQPQHF

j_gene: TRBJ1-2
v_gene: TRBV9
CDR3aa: CASSKNRQTSTYGYTF

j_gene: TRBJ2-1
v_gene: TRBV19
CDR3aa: CASSITSGIRDEQFF

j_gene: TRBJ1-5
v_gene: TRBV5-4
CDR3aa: CASSLAGGNQPQHF

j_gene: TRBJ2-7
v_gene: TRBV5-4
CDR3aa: CASSPGTGGYEQYF

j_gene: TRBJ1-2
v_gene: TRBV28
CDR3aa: CASSFPRRGRNYGYTF

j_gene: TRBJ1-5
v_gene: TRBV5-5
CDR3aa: CASSPWGVGQPQHF

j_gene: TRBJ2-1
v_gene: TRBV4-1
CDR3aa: CASSPRTGVNEQFF

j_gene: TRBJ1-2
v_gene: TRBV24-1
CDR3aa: CATSFRGGDREANYGYTF

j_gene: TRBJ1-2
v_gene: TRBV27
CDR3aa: CASSLSARQGAGYTF